Included here is one TCR beta chain sequence, with context. The antigen this receptor binds is unknown. Base qualities are not at hand, and no much larger clone is one base apart. Sequencer: Illumina NovaSeq 6000. Using 5'RACE with constant-segment primers, TCRalpha and TCRbeta cDNA libraries were constructed, with sample barcodes and unique molecular identifiers added in the process. RNA was extracted from every sample with Trizol reagent. Amplification of the libraries took two PCR steps, and the second step added a second sample barcode plus Illumina TruSeq adapters. Sequencing of the libraries was done on an Illumina NovaSeq, producing 2 x 150 bp paired-end reads. From the authors' description of their analysis: Reads were demultiplexed and collapsed into UMI-guided consensus sequences with migec v1.2.7. With mixcr v2.1.11, UMI consensuses were aligned to TRA and TRB V and J templates and assembled into clonotypes. A clonotype was counted as expanded or contracted only when both edgeR and NoisET called the clonotype significant, with the noise models trained on biological replicates. edgeR calls used a false discovery rate-adjusted p below 0.01 and a log2 fold-change threshold of 1. As an exploratory analysis of dynamics, max-normalized trajectories of the 1000 most abundant clonotypes were examined with PCA combined with hierarchical clustering. Separately sequenced CD4+ and CD8+ repertoires were used to assign a CD4 or CD8 phenotype to each responding clone. TCRdb's own reprocessing of the public reads used fastp at Q25 and MiXCR and kept productive beta chains. Rows merge per CDR3 protein into single entries with the most common DNA and genes. The V and J calls follow TCRdb's processing rather than the paper's. The sample includes 250,000 to 300,000 distinct CDR3 sequences, with 15% to 20% observed a single time. The ten largest account for roughly 20% of the sample.

The sample belongs to a study of T-cell memory formation after mild COVID-19 listed by TCRdb under 2021. Study-wide context: Most TCR sequence clusters were specific to one of the two donors. T-cell clones expanding and contracting after mild COVID-19 in a couple of donors were tracked by longitudinal TCRalpha and TCRbeta repertoire sequencing. The cohort comprised two young, previously healthy adult volunteers, one female and one male.

Taken from the germline V gene, the CDR1 and CDR2 loops are SGHVS and FNYEAQ. The germline ends are 6 bases apart after V is trimmed by 0 bases and J by 4 bases. Including cysteine and phenylalanine, the CDR3 has 13 amino acids. Only CDR3 DNA is held: 39 bases, read in frame from base 1. PBMCs were isolated by Ficoll-Paque density gradient centrifugation. Here is what the overall study found, with its caveats: Contracting CD4+ clones turned up mainly in the CM and EM memory subsets, whereas EMRA was where CD8+ clones were enriched. The detection of some responding clones in pre-infection memory suggests that pre-existing cross-reactive memory T cells joined the SARS-CoV-2 response. Whether the second-wave clones peaking on day 37 were SARS-CoV-2 specific was not confirmed. From day 15 to 85, contracting clones showed balanced CD4/CD8 phenotypes, whereas a second wave of clones that expanded from day 15 to 37 leaned towards CD4+. Only a couple of mild cases were covered in the study, and larger cohorts including severe cases with pre-infection samples were considered necessary.

Sequencing used PBMCs or a T cell subset sorted from them (not recorded which). Recombination joined TRBV7-6 with TRBJ1-1, with TRBD1 as a weak D call on 5 bases. The source of this sequence is a man aged 18 to 30 who had mild COVID-19 (a few samples of this study predate the infection). The sample titles of this study are shuffled in the database, so cell type and time point are left out; the donor was told from shared clones. The DNA sequence is as follows: TGTGCCAGCAGCTTAGCCCAGGGCACTGAAGCTTTCTTT. Its protein product is CASSLAQGTEAFF.